The rows below give T cell receptor beta chains drawn from one sample of a study of response to subunit inactivated influenza vaccine. TCRdb reanalysed the RT-PCR reads using MiXCR and keeps one entry per CDR3 protein. Here the sample spans around 300,000 distinct CDR3 sequences, about 20% being singletons. Source: PBMCs from blood, taken about 20 months after vaccination. The origin of the receptors is a man aged 50-75 years who received an inactivated influenza vaccine. CDR3s include the opening cysteine and the closing phenylalanine or tryptophan. D genes are given only for firm matches. Clone size, where shown, is once, few, many, or a class for clones that have expanded.

D: TRBD1; J: TRBJ1-5; size: many; V: TRBV29-1; CDR3: CSVSTGTGVDQPQHF; DNA: TGCAGCGTCAGTACCGGGACAGGGGTAGATCAGCCCCAGCATTTT
D: NA; J: TRBJ1-5; size: many; V: TRBV19; CDR3: CASSMKGSSNQPQHF; DNA: TGTGCCAGTAGTATGAAGGGGTCTAGCAATCAGCCCCAGCATTTT
D: NA; J: TRBJ2-1; size: few; V: TRBV28; CDR3: CASRGSSYNEQFF; DNA: TGTGCCAGCAGAGGGAGCTCCTACAATGAGCAGTTCTTC
D: TRBD1; J: TRBJ2-7; size: NA; V: TRBV10-3; CDR3: CAIKGQEREQYF; DNA: TGTGCCATCAAGGGACAGGAGCGCGAGCAGTACTTC
D: NA; J: TRBJ2-5; size: few; V: TRBV6-1; CDR3: CASSRRGGQETQYF; DNA: TGTGCCAGCAGCCGCCGTGGGGGGCAAGAGACCCAGTACTTC
D: NA; J: TRBJ2-1; size: NA; V: TRBV29-1; CDR3: CSAGGLGGNEQFF; DNA: TGCAGCGCCGGAGGCCTAGGGGGCAATGAGCAGTTCTTC
D: NA; J: TRBJ2-7; size: few; V: TRBV4-3; CDR3: CASSPGAGSTYEQYF; DNA: TGCGCCAGCAGCCCTGGGGCAGGGTCTACCTACGAGCAGTACTTC
D: TRBD1; J: TRBJ1-3; size: few; V: TRBV18; CDR3: CASSHADRGFGNTIYF; DNA: TGTGCCAGCTCACACGCGGACAGGGGGTTCGGAAACACCATATATTTT
D: NA; J: TRBJ1-1; size: few; V: TRBV2; CDR3: CASSSGRGNTEAFF; DNA: TGTGCCAGCAGCTCCGGGAGGGGGAACACTGAAGCTTTCTTT
D: TRBD2; J: TRBJ2-7; size: once; V: TRBV6-5; CDR3: CASSYWSSGPYEQYF; DNA: TGTGCCAGCAGTTACTGGAGTAGCGGGCCGTACGAGCAGTACTTC
D: TRBD1; J: TRBJ1-1; size: few; V: TRBV5-8; CDR3: CASSLFSGTGFAEAFF; DNA: TGTGCCAGCAGCTTGTTCTCCGGGACAGGGTTCGCTGAAGCTTTCTTT
D: NA; J: TRBJ1-5; size: NA; V: TRBV21-1; CDR3: CASTRTGGWQPQHF; DNA: TGTGCCAGCACGCGGACAGGGGGCTGGCAGCCCCAGCATTTT
D: NA; J: TRBJ2-1; size: few; V: TRBV5-6; CDR3: CASSLGLGIYNEQFF; DNA: TGTGCCAGCAGCTTGGGTCTCGGCATATACAATGAGCAGTTCTTC
D: TRBD1; J: TRBJ2-7; size: NA; V: TRBV6-5; CDR3: CASSLNRDSVFYEQYF; DNA: TGTGCCAGCAGTTTAAACCGGGACAGCGTCTTCTACGAGCAGTACTTC
D: NA; J: TRBJ1-4; size: NA; V: TRBV6-5; CDR3: CASSYGPRAEKLFF; DNA: TGTGCCAGCAGTTACGGGCCCAGGGCTGAAAAACTGTTTTTT
D: NA; J: TRBJ1-5; size: many; V: TRBV2; CDR3: CASSEASHLNQPQHF; DNA: TGTGCCAGCAGTGAAGCATCACACCTCAATCAGCCCCAGCATTTT
D: TRBD1; J: TRBJ2-3; size: few; V: TRBV6-5; CDR3: CASSYGRTGSTDTQYF; DNA: TGTGCCAGCAGTTACGGCAGGACAGGGAGCACAGATACGCAGTATTTT
D: TRBD1; J: TRBJ2-2; size: many; V: TRBV2; CDR3: CASTSGGLDTGELFF; DNA: TGTGCCAGCACGTCAGGGGGCTTGGACACCGGGGAGCTGTTTTTT
D: NA; J: TRBJ2-1; size: NA; V: TRBV11-3; CDR3: CASSSLWGNEQFF; DNA: TGTGCCAGCAGCTCACTATGGGGAAATGAGCAGTTCTTC
D: NA; J: TRBJ2-3; size: NA; V: TRBV20-1; CDR3: CSAREGPGDTQYF; DNA: TGCAGTGCTAGAGAGGGGCCTGGAGATACGCAGTATTTT
D: TRBD1; J: TRBJ1-4; size: NA; V: TRBV7-2; CDR3: CASSEGTVNEKLFF; DNA: TGTGCCAGCAGCGAAGGGACAGTCAATGAAAAACTGTTTTTT
D: TRBD2; J: TRBJ2-1; size: few; V: TRBV13; CDR3: CASSTSGGFNNEQFF; DNA: TGTGCCAGCAGCACTAGCGGGGGTTTCAACAATGAGCAGTTCTTC
D: TRBD1; J: TRBJ2-1; size: few; V: TRBV19; CDR3: CASSIIDRGRPDVYNEQFF; DNA: TGTGCCAGTAGTATAATCGACAGGGGGAGACCAGATGTCTACAATGAGCAGTTCTTC
D: NA; J: TRBJ1-2; size: NA; V: TRBV4-1; CDR3: CASSQLNRAPYGYTF; DNA: TGCGCCAGCAGCCAATTAAACAGGGCTCCCTATGGCTACACCTTC
D: TRBD1; J: TRBJ2-5; size: few; V: TRBV24-1; CDR3: CATSQDRVSETQYF; DNA: TGTGCCACCAGTCAGGACAGGGTCTCAGAGACCCAGTACTTC
D: NA; J: TRBJ1-5; size: few; V: TRBV12-3/TRBV12-4; CDR3: CASSLRGPYQPQHF; DNA: TGTGCCAGCAGTTTACGGGGGCCGTATCAGCCCCAGCATTTT
D: TRBD1; J: TRBJ2-3; size: NA; V: TRBV5-1; CDR3: CASSPGQIITDTQYF; DNA: TGCGCCAGCAGCCCGGGACAGATAATCACAGATACGCAGTATTTT
D: NA; J: TRBJ1-4; size: many; V: TRBV10-3; CDR3: CAISEPEPSGGEKLFF; DNA: TGTGCCATCAGTGAGCCGGAGCCATCGGGAGGTGAAAAACTGTTTTTT
D: NA; J: TRBJ2-5; size: many; V: TRBV12-3/TRBV12-4; CDR3: CASSLGVPGTQYF; DNA: TGTGCCAGCAGTTTGGGCGTACCGGGGACCCAGTACTTC
D: TRBD1; J: TRBJ1-6; size: few; V: TRBV5-6; CDR3: CASSPRDSGYNSPLHF; DNA: TGTGCCAGCAGCCCCCGGGACAGTGGCTATAATTCACCCCTCCACTTT
D: NA; J: TRBJ2-1; size: many; V: TRBV30; CDR3: CAWSVRGLSEQFF; DNA: TGTGCCTGGAGTGTAAGGGGACTCAGTGAGCAGTTCTTC
D: NA; J: TRBJ2-5; size: few; V: TRBV29-1; CDR3: CSVAVFQKETQYF; DNA: TGCAGCGTGGCGGTGTTTCAGAAAGAGACCCAGTACTTC